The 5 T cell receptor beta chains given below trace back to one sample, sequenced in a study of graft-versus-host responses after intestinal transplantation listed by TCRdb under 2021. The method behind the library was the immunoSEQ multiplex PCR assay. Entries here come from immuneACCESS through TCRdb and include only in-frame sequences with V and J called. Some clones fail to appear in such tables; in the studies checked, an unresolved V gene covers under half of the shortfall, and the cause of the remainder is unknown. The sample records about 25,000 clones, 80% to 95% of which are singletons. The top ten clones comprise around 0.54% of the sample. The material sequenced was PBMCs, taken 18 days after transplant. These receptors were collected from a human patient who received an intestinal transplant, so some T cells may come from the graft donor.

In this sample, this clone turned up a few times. The CDR3 reads CASSLPGDSGNTIYF. The CDR3 DNA follows: TGTGCCAGCAGCTTGCCCGGGGACAGTGGAAACACCATATATTTT. This chain links TRBV5-6 with TRBJ1-3, with 7 bases identical to TRBD1. Germline V gives CDR1 SGHDT, CDR2 YYEEEE. Unmatched junction bases numbered 4, after V lost 1 base and J lost 3 bases. The CDR3 loop spans 15 amino acids.

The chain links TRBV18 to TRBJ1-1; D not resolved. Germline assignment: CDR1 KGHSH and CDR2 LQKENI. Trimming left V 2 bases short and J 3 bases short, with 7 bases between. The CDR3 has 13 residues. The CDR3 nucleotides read TGTGCCAGCTCACCAAGCCGGGACACTGAAGCTTTCTTT. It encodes CASSPSRDTEAFF.

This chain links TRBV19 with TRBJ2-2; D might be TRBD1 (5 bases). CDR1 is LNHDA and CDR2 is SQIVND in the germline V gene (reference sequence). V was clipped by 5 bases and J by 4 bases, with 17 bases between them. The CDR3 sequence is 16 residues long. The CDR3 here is CASSQLPRQSTGELFF. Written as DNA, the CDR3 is TGTGCCAGTAGTCAGCTGCCACGACAGTCCACCGGGGAGCTGTTTTTT.

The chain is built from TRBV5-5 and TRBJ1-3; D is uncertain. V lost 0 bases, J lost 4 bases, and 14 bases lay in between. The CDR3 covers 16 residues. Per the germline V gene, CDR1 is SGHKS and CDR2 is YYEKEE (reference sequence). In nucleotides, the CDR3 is TGTGCCAGCAGCTTGGGTGCCGGATCACTGGGAAACACCATATATTTT. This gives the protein CASSLGAGSLGNTIYF.

The CDR3 DNA is TGCGCCAGCAGCCCGGTTGCGGAAAATGAGCAGTTCTTC. Protein: CASSPVAENEQFF. The chain employs TRBV4-1 and TRBJ2-1; D call uncertain. Germline values: CDR1 MGHRA, CDR2 YSYEKL. The V gene lost 4 bases and the J gene lost 7 bases, with 11 bases spanning the gap. The CDR3 totals 13 residues.